One and the same sample provided the 7 T cell receptor beta chains below, sequenced in a study of blood T cell repertoires in COVID-19. Clones were read by immunoSEQ multiplex PCR, and TCRdb kept only the in-frame ones, dropping some. This table holds 150,000 or so clones, 65% to 90% found once. The sequencing input was PBMCs or T cells enriched from blood (not recorded which). These receptors were taken from a man between 50 and 59 years old who had recovered from COVID-19.

The rearrangement links TRBV7-9 to TRBJ2-2; 7 nucleotides match TRBD1. V gave up 0 bases and J gave up 0 bases; unmatched junction bases: 1. CDR3 length: 16 residues. CDR1 is SEHNR and CDR2 is FQNEAQ in the germline V gene (reference sequence). The CDR3 sequence is CASSLATGSNTGELFF. The CDR3 DNA is TGTGCCAGCAGCTTAGCGACAGGGTCGAACACCGGGGAGCTGTTTTTT.

This sequence joins TRBV14 and TRBJ1-4; D might be TRBD1 (5 bases). V gave up 2 bases and J gave up 8 bases, with 12 bases separating them. Germline V gives CDR1 SGHDN, CDR2 FVKESK. The CDR3 covers 14 residues. CDR3: CASSQRGMGEKLFF. CDR3 coding DNA: TGTGCCAGCAGCCAACGGGGGATGGGAGAAAAACTGTTTTTT.

CDR3 residues: CASSPRPIGRANEKLFF. The CDR3 DNA is TGTGCCAGCAGCCCGCGGCCTATCGGGAGAGCAAATGAAAAACTGTTTTTT. The chain is built from TRBV7-9 and TRBJ1-4, with unresolved D. V was clipped by 5 bases and J by 5 bases, with 21 bases between them. The CDR3 runs 17 residues. The germline V gene has CDR1 SEHNR and CDR2 FQNEAQ (reference sequence).

The chain carries TRBV5-1 and TRBJ1-4; 9 bases match TRBD1. CDR1 and CDR2 from the germline V gene are SGHRS and YFSETQ. V was pared by 4 bases and J by 0 bases, with 7 bases of the junction left unmatched. This CDR3 comprises 17 residues. The CDR3 sequence: CASSHGQGTATNEKLFF. In DNA form, the CDR3 reads TGCGCCAGCAGCCACGGACAGGGGACTGCAACTAATGAAAAACTGTTTTTT.

Only a few counts were recorded for this clone. The V and J genes are TRBV5-1 and TRBJ1-5; D is uncertain. Germline V CDR1 and CDR2: SGHRS, YFSETQ. This CDR3 is 14 amino acids long. V was cut by 2 bases and J by 6 bases, with 12 bases left in between. The chain's CDR3 is CASSFGQLGQPQHF. The CDR3 DNA sequence: TGCGCCAGCAGCTTTGGGCAGTTGGGTCAGCCCCAGCATTTT.

The chain combines TRBV5-3 with TRBJ1-4, with 8 bases lining up with TRBD1. TRBV5-3 counts as an open reading frame of uncertain function. CDR3 size: 15 residues. V was clipped by 5 bases and J by 7 bases; unmatched bases: 10. CDR3 amino acids: CARRRRQGKCEKLFF. CDR3 DNA sequence: TGTGCCAGAAGACGAAGACAGGGGAAGTGTGAAAAACTGTTTTTT.

The chain couples TRBV24-1 to TRBJ1-2; 9 nucleotides line up with TRBD1. The junction had 5 bases not matched to a gene; V was cut back by 3 bases and J by 7 bases. This CDR3 has 14 amino acids. Germline values: CDR1 KGHDR, CDR2 SFDVKD. The CDR3 coding sequence is TGTGCCACCAGTGATCGGACAGGGGCAGGTGGCTACACCTTC. Translated: CATSDRTGAGGYTF.